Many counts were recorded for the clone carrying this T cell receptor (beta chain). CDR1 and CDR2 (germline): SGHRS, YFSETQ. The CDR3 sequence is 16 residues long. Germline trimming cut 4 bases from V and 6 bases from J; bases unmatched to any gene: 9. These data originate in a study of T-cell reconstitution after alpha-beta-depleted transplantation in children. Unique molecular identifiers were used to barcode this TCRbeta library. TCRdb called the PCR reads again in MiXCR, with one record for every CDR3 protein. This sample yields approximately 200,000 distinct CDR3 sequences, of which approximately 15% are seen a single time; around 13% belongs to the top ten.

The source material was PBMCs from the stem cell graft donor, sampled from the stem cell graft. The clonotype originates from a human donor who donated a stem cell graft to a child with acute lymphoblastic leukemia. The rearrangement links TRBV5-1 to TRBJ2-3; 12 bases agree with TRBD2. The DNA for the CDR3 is TGCGCCAGCAGCATGGGGGCTAGCGGGAGGGCCGATACGCAGTATTTT. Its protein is CASSMGASGRADTQYF.